One sample yielded the 29 T cell receptor beta chains listed below, sequenced in a study of T cell responses to AZD1222 COVID-19 vaccine. Measured with immunoSEQ multiplex PCR; TCRdb has only the in-frame clones, and not every one. The sample has about 85,000 clones, around 90% seen once. Sequenced here: peripheral blood, sampled on day 0 of AZD1222 vaccination. The receptor source for this set is an adult in good health.

This chain links TRBV7-9 with TRBJ1-1, with D possibly TRBD1 on 6 matching bases. V was clipped by 5 bases and J by 2 bases, with 12 bases between them. Germline assignment: CDR1 SEHNR and CDR2 FQNEAQ (reference sequence). The CDR3 spans 14 residues. Written as DNA, the CDR3 is TGTGCCAGCAGCCTAGGGGGGGCTAACACTGAAGCTTTCTTT. Its protein is CASSLGGANTEAFF.

The chain uses TRBV19 and TRBJ1-2, with a weak D call TRBD1 (5 bases). Per the germline V gene, CDR1 is LNHDA and CDR2 is SQIVND (reference sequence). Trimming took 9 bases from V and 4 from J, leaving 12 bases between them. This CDR3 contains 12 residues. DNA for the CDR3: TGTGCCAGCTTGACAGCGATCTATGGCTACACCTTC. Protein sequence: CASLTAIYGYTF.

Concerning this clone itself: The sample carries other DNA sequences with the same CDR3. V gene TRBV6-1 combines with J gene TRBJ1-2, with D hard to call. The CDR3 has 13 amino acids. The V and J ends lost 0 bases and 4 bases respectively, with 6 bases between them. In germline, CDR1 is MNHNS, CDR2 SASEGT. The chain's CDR3 is CASSEAGGYGYTF. CDR3 nucleotide sequence: TGTGCCAGCAGTGAAGCGGGCGGCTATGGCTACACCTTC.

The chain uses TRBV2 and TRBJ1-4; 7 positions agree with TRBD1. This CDR3 is 15 amino acids long. Germline trimming cut 5 bases from V and 5 bases from J; bases unmatched to any gene: 8. Germline assignment: CDR1 SNHLY and CDR2 FYNNEI. CDR3 residues: CASSPFSGQNEKLFF. For the CDR3, the DNA is TGTGCCAGCAGTCCCTTCTCGGGACAGAATGAAAAACTGTTTTTT.

The CDR3 nucleotides are TGTGCCAGCAGCCAAATAGCGGCATTGAACACTGAAGCTTTCTTT. It translates to CASSQIAALNTEAFF. This chain connects TRBV14 to TRBJ1-1; D is undetermined. Per the germline V gene, CDR1 is SGHDN and CDR2 is FVKESK. V was trimmed by 2 bases and J by 0 bases, leaving 10 bases between them. This CDR3 has 15 residues.

V gene TRBV5-1 combines with J gene TRBJ2-2, with D perhaps TRBD1 or TRBD2 (5 bases each). This CDR3 is 14 amino acids long. V lost 4 bases, J lost 9 bases, and 16 bases lay in between. Germline V lookup: CDR1 SGHRS, CDR2 YFSETQ. The chain's CDR3 is CASSPNTGPRELFF. In nucleotides, the CDR3 is TGCGCCAGCAGCCCAAACACGGGACCTAGGGAGCTGTTTTTT.

This rearrangement joins TRBV6-5 to TRBJ2-1, with TRBD1 identical over 9 bases. V lost 5 bases and J lost 7; bases outside the gene matches: 9. The CDR3 has 15 residues. Germline CDR1 and CDR2: MNHEY and SVGAGI. CDR3 sequence (DNA): TGTGCCAGCAGTCCCCGGGACAGGGAGGTGAATGAGCAGTTCTTC. Translating it yields CASSPRDREVNEQFF.

This chain connects TRBV6-1 to TRBJ1-5; D uncertain. Germline CDR1 MNHNS, CDR2 SASEGT. The CDR3 covers 15 residues. Trimming removed 6 bases from V and 4 bases from J, with 16 bases in between. CDR3 amino acids: CASRTRGGGNQPQHF. CDR3 bases: TGTGCCAGCAGGACCCGGGGAGGAGGGAATCAGCCCCAGCATTTT.

The CDR3 DNA sequence: TGTGCCAGCAGCTTAGAGGTTAGGTCTTCGGCGGGAGAGCAGTTCTTC. This encodes CASSLEVRSSAGEQFF. The chain carries TRBV7-2 and TRBJ2-1, with a tentative D call TRBD2 (6 bases). In germline, CDR1 is SGHTA, CDR2 FQGNSA. This CDR3 region has 16 residues. Trimming removed 1 base from V and 10 bases from J, with 20 bases in between.

The chain combines TRBV2 with TRBJ2-3, with D perhaps TRBD1 (5 bases). V gave up 5 bases and J gave up 2 bases, with 8 bases separating them. Germline lookup yields CDR1 SNHLY and CDR2 FYNNEI. CDR3 length: 13 residues. Here the CDR3 reads CASSTQDTDTQYF. In DNA form, the CDR3 reads TGTGCCAGCAGTACACAGGACACAGATACGCAGTATTTT. Complete variable domain (other parts from reference TRBV2 and TRBJ2-3): EPEVTQTPSHQVTQMGQEVILRCVPISNHLYFYWYRQILGQKVEFLVSFYNNEISEKSEIFDDQFSVERPDGSNFTLKIRSTKLEDSAMYFCASSTQDTDTQYFGPGTRLTVL.

V is TRBV4-1 and J is TRBJ2-5; the D gene is possibly TRBD1 (5 bases). Germline CDR1 and CDR2: MGHRA and YSYEKL. CDR3 size: 13 residues. V shed 4 bases and J shed 5 bases, with 11 bases lying between them. The CDR3 DNA reads as TGCGCCAGCAGCCCAGGGAACTACGAGACCCAGTACTTC. Its protein product is CASSPGNYETQYF.

This rearrangement joins TRBV6-5 to TRBJ1-3, with TRBD1 identical over 7 bases. This CDR3 comprises 14 residues. The germline V gene has CDR1 MNHEY and CDR2 SVGAGI. The J segment lost 4 bases and the V segment lost 8 bases, leaving 8 bases of the junction unmatched. Written as DNA, the CDR3 is TGTGCCAGCGCCAGGGGGGGTACCGGAAACACCATATATTTT. Translating gives CASARGGTGNTIYF.

This chain connects TRBV27 to TRBJ1-5; tentatively, D is TRBD1 (5 bases). Germline V lookup: CDR1 MNHEY, CDR2 SMNVEV (reference sequence). This CDR3 spans 14 amino acids. Trimming took off 5 bases at V and 3 bases at J, with 11 bases between the two ends. This CDR3 is CASSRDGSNQPQHF. The CDR3 DNA reads as TGTGCCAGCAGTCGGGACGGTTCCAATCAGCCCCAGCATTTT.

The chain carries TRBV19 and TRBJ2-5; possibly TRBD2 for D (6 bases). Trimming cost V 6 bases and J 3 bases, with 14 bases left between them. The CDR3 covers 14 residues. The germline V gene has CDR1 LNHDA and CDR2 SQIVND (reference sequence). CDR3 nucleotide sequence: TGTGCCAGTAGGCCGGAAGGCGGGAAAGAGACCCAGTACTTC. Protein: CASRPEGGKETQYF.

The chain joins TRBV4-2 to TRBJ1-5; D is perhaps TRBD1 (5 bases). The CDR3 has 15 amino acids. The germline V gene has CDR1 LGHNA and CDR2 YNFKEQ. Deletions cut 3 bases from V and 7 bases from J, with 16 bases between. The CDR3 region is CASSHRWEGRQPQHF. The CDR3 DNA reads as TGTGCCAGCAGCCATAGGTGGGAGGGGAGGCAGCCCCAGCATTTT.

The chain is built from TRBV7-3 and TRBJ2-2; the match to TRBD2 covers 12 bases. Per germline, CDR1 SGHTA and CDR2 FQGTGA. This CDR3 has 16 amino acids. V lost 5 bases, J lost 3 bases, and 4 bases stayed unmatched. The CDR3 here is CASSLTSGGYTGELFF. CDR3 DNA sequence: TGTGCCAGCAGCCTGACTAGCGGGGGTTACACCGGGGAGCTGTTTTTT. Complete variable domain (other parts from reference TRBV7-3 and TRBJ2-2): GAGVSQTPSNKVTEKGKYVELRCDPISGHTALYWYRQSLGQGPEFLIYFQGTGAADDSGLPNDRFFAVRPEGSVSTLKIQRTERGDSAVYLCASSLTSGGYTGELFFGEGSRLTVL.

J is TRBJ1-5 and V is TRBV19; D is unclear. CDR1 is LNHDA and CDR2 is SQIVND in the germline V gene (reference sequence). V was shortened by 3 bases and J by 12 bases, with 24 bases between the two germline ends. This CDR3 is 16 amino acids long. The CDR3 here is CASSMRALSQSVIQHF. The DNA of the CDR3 is TGTGCCAGTAGTATGAGGGCTCTCTCACAATCAGTAATCCAGCATTTT.

V is TRBV6-5 and J is TRBJ2-7; TRBD1 agrees at 10 bases. Per germline, CDR1 MNHEY and CDR2 SVGAGI. The length of the CDR3 is 14 residues. V trimming: 3 bases; J trimming: 5 bases; junction bases outside the gene matches: 4. The CDR3 here is CASSYSGQGNEQYF. The CDR3 region has the DNA TGTGCCAGCAGTTATTCGGGACAGGGGAACGAGCAGTACTTC.

V gene TRBV5-5 combines with J gene TRBJ1-4, with 7 bases identical to TRBD1. CDR3 length equals 12 residues. Germline lookup yields CDR1 SGHKS and CDR2 YYEKEE (reference sequence). The V gene end was trimmed by 4 bases and the J gene end by 12 bases; junction bases not matched to a gene: 6. CDR3 coding DNA: TGTGCCAGCAGCGTCCGGACAGGACAACTGTTTTTT. Amino acid sequence: CASSVRTGQLFF.

The chain combines TRBV4-2 with TRBJ1-5; D unclear. This CDR3 contains 14 residues. Germline assignment: CDR1 LGHNA and CDR2 YNFKEQ. Deletions cut 1 base from V and 0 bases from J, with 4 bases between. The CDR3 spells CASSQVDSNQPQHF. The CDR3 DNA sequence: TGTGCCAGCAGCCAAGTAGATAGCAATCAGCCCCAGCATTTT.

The chain is built from TRBV29-1 and TRBJ2-3; D uncertain. The germline CDR1 and CDR2 sequences are SQVTM and ANQGSEA. The CDR3 sequence is 12 residues long. Trimming removed 3 bases from V and 9 bases from J, with 13 bases in between. The CDR3 coding sequence is TGCAGCGTTGAGGTGGCCGTGGGGACGCAGTATTTT. Its translation: CSVEVAVGTQYF.

In this sample, this clone turned up once. The V gene is TRBV5-1, the J gene TRBJ1-1; D might be TRBD1 (5 bases). V was clipped by 2 bases and J by 4 bases, with 12 bases between them. Germline CDR1 SGHRS, CDR2 YFSETQ. This CDR3 spans 14 amino acids. The CDR3 sequence is CASSFQTQGTEAFF. The CDR3 bases are TGCGCCAGCAGCTTCCAGACCCAGGGCACTGAAGCTTTCTTT.

The gene calls are TRBV16 and TRBJ2-1; 10 nucleotides line up with TRBD1. V was pared by 4 bases and J by 8 bases, with 11 bases of the junction left unmatched. The CDR3 loop spans 16 amino acids. Per the germline V gene, CDR1 is KGHSY and CDR2 is FQNENV. The CDR3 spells CASSLTPGTGDDEQFF. CDR3 nucleotides: TGTGCCAGCAGCCTAACCCCCGGGACAGGGGACGATGAGCAGTTCTTC.

The rearrangement joins TRBV7-3 to TRBJ1-1, with TRBD1 matching 8 bases. The CDR3 covers 18 residues. Germline CDR1 and CDR2: SGHTA and FQGTGA. Trimming removed 4 bases from V and 0 bases from J; junction bases left unmatched: 13. The CDR3 sequence is CASSSRQGRYNMNTEAFF. In DNA form, the CDR3 reads TGTGCCAGCAGCTCGAGACAGGGGCGATACAACATGAACACTGAAGCTTTCTTT.

The rearrangement uses TRBV5-8 and TRBJ2-7; D is undetermined. Germline lookup yields CDR1 SGHTS and CDR2 YDEGEE. V was cut by 1 base and J by 1 base, with 3 bases left in between. This CDR3 is built from 12 residues. The DNA for the CDR3 is TGTGCCAGCAGCTTGTTTTCCTACGAGCAGTACTTC. Residues: CASSLFSYEQYF.

Note on this clone: The junction does not match germline at one end; this may be a read error. This sample includes further DNA sequences coding for the same CDR3. The rearrangement joins TRBV5-3 to TRBJ1-1, with TRBD1 matching over 11 bases. TRBV5-3 is an ORF; its function is uncertain. The CDR3 extends over 17 amino acids. CDR3 sequence (DNA): TGCGCCAGAAGCTTGGAGGGGACAGGGGGTCGGATCACTGAAGCTTTCTTT. Protein: CARSLEGTGGRITEAFF.

V usage is TRBV11-3 and J usage is TRBJ2-2, with TRBD2 matching 10 bases. Per germline, CDR1 SGHNT and CDR2 YENEEA. J gave up 1 base and V 5 bases, and 1 base lay outside the gene matches. The CDR3 totals 15 residues. CDR3 protein: CASSASGGNTGELFF. CDR3 coding DNA: TGTGCCAGCAGCGCTAGCGGGGGGAACACCGGGGAGCTGTTTTTT. The variable domain in full, with the rest retrieved from reference TRBV11-3 and TRBJ2-2, is EAGVVQSPRYKIIEKKQPVAFWCNPISGHNTLYWYLQNLGQGPELLIRYENEEAVDDSQLPKDRFSAERLKGVDSTLKIQPAELGDSAVYLCASSASGGNTGELFFGEGSRLTVL.

CDR3 sequence (DNA): TGTGCCAGCAGGGTACCCGGGACAAGGAGGAACGAGCAGTACTTC. Amino acids: CASRVPGTRRNEQYF. The chain carries TRBV6-5 and TRBJ2-7; a weak D match, TRBD1 (6 bases). The CDR3 consists of 15 residues. Deletions cut 6 bases from V and 5 bases from J, with 20 bases between. CDR1 and CDR2 (germline): MNHEY, SVGAGI.

V usage is TRBV6-5 and J usage is TRBJ1-2; 9 bases align to TRBD1. The CDR3 runs 14 residues. Trimming cost V 5 bases and J 4 bases; bases outside gene matches: 5. CDR1 and CDR2 from the germline V gene are MNHEY and SVGAGI. The CDR3 sequence is CASSTGGAVYGYTF. The CDR3 nucleotides read TGTGCCAGCAGTACAGGGGGCGCCGTCTATGGCTACACCTTC.